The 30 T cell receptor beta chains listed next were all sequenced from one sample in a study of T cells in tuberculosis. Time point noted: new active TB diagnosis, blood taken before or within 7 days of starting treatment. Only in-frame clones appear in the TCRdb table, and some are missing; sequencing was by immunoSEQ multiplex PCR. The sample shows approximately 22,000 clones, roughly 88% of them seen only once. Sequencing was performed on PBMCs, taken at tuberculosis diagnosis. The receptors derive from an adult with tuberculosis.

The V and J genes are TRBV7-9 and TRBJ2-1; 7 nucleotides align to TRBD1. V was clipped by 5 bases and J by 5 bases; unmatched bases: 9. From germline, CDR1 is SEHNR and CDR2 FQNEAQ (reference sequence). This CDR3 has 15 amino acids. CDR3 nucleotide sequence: TGTGCCAGCAGCCGATTGGGACAGAGGGACAATGAGCAGTTCTTC. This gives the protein CASSRLGQRDNEQFF.

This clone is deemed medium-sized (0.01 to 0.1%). CDR3 residues: CASSYREEGGYTF. CDR3 nucleotides: TGTGCCAGCAGTTACAGGGAGGAAGGGGGCTACACCTTC. The V and J genes are TRBV6-6 and TRBJ1-2, with D uncertain. This CDR3 comprises 13 residues. Trimming cost V 2 bases and J 8 bases, with 12 bases left between them. Germline values: CDR1 MNHNY, CDR2 SVGAGI (reference sequence).

The CDR3 reads CASRLRQMNTEAFF. CDR3 bases: TGTGCCAGCAGACTTAGACAGATGAACACTGAAGCTTTCTTT. The gene calls are TRBV6-5 and TRBJ1-1, with D perhaps TRBD1 (5 bases). CDR1 is MNHEY, CDR2 SVGAGI, per germline. The V end lost 6 bases, the J end lost 0 bases, and 11 bases lay between the germline ends. The CDR3 runs to 14 residues.

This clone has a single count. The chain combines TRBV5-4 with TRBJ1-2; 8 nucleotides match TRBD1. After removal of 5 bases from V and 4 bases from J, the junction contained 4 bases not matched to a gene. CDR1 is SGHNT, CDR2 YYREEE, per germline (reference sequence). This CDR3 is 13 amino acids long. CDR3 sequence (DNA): TGTGCCAGCAGGCCCACAGGGGGCTATGGCTACACCTTC. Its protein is CASRPTGGYGYTF. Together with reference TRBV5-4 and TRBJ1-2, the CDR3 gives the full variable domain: ETGVTQSPTHLIKTRGQQVTLRCSSQSGHNTVSWYQQALGQGPQFIFQYYREEENGRGNFPPRFSGLQFPNYSSELNVNALELDDSALYLCASRPTGGYGYTFGSGTRLTVV.

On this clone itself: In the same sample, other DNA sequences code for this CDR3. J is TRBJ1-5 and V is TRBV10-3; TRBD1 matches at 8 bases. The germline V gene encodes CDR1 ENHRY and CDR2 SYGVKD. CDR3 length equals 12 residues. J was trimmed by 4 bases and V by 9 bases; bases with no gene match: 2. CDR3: CAIRQGNQPQHF. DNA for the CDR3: TGTGCCATAAGACAGGGGAATCAGCCCCAGCATTTT.

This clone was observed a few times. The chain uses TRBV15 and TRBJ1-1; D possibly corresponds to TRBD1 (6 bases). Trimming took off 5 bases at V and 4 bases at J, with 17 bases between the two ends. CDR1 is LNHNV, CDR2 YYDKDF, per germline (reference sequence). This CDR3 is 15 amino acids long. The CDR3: CATSEIDAGVTEAFF. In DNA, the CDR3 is TGTGCCACCAGCGAGATTGACGCAGGGGTCACTGAAGCTTTCTTT.

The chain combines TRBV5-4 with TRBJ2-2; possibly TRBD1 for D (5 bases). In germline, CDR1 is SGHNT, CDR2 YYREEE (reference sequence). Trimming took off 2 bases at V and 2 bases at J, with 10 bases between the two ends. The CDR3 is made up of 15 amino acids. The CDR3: CASSFGHTNTGELFF. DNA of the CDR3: TGTGCCAGCAGCTTTGGACACACTAACACCGGGGAGCTGTTTTTT.

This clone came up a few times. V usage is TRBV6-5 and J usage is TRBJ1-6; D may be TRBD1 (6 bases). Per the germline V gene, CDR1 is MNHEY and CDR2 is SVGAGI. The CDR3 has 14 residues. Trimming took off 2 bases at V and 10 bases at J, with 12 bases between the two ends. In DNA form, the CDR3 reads TGTGCCAGCAGTTACGGCACAGGGAACTCACCCCTCCACTTT. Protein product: CASSYGTGNSPLHF.

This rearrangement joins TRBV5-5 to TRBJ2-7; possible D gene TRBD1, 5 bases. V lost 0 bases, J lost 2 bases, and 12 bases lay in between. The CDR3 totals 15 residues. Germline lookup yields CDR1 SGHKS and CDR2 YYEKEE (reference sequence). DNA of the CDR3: TGTGCCAGCAGCTTGGCTTCAGGGCACACCTACGAGCAGTACTTC. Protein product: CASSLASGHTYEQYF.

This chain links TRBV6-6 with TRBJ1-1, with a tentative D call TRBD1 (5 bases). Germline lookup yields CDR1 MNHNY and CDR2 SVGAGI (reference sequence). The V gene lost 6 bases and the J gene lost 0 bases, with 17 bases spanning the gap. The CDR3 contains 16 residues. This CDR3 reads CASRYKQVTLNTEAFF. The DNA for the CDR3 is TGTGCCAGCAGATACAAACAGGTGACATTGAACACTGAAGCTTTCTTT.

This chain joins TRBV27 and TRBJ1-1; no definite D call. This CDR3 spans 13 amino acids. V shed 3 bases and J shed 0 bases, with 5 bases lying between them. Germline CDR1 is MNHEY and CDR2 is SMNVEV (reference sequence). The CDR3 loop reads CASSFRMNTEAFF. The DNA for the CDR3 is TGTGCCAGCAGTTTTAGAATGAACACTGAAGCTTTCTTT.

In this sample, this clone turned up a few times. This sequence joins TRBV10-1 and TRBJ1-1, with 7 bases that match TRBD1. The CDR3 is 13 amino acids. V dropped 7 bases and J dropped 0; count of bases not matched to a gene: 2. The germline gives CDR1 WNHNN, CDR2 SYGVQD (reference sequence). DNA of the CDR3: TGCGCCAGCAACGACAGGGTGAACACTGAAGCTTTCTTT. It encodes CASNDRVNTEAFF.

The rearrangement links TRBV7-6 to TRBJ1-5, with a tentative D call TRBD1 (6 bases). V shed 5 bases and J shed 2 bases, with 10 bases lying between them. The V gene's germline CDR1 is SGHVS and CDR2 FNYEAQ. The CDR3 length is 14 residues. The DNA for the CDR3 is TGTGCCAGCAGCCTACAGGGCGGCAATCAGCCCCAGCATTTT. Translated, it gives CASSLQGGNQPQHF.

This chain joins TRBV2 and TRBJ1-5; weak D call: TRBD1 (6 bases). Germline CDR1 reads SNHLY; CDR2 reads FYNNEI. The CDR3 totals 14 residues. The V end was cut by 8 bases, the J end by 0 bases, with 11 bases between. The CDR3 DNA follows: TGTGCCAGCCTACAGGGTAATAGCAATCAGCCCCAGCATTTT. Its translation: CASLQGNSNQPQHF. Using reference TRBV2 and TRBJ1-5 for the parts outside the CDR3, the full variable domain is EPEVTQTPSHQVTQMGQEVILRCVPISNHLYFYWYRQILGQKVEFLVSFYNNEISEKSEIFDDQFSVERPDGSNFTLKIRSTKLEDSAMYFCASLQGNSNQPQHFGDGTRLSIL.

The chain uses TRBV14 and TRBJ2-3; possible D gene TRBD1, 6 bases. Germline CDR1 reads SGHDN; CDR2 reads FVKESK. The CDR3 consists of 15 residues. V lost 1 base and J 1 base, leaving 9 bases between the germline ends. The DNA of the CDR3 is TGTGCCAGCAGCCAAGCAGGGGCGGGCACAGATACGCAGTATTTT. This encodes CASSQAGAGTDTQYF. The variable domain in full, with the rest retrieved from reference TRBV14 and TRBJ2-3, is EAGVTQFPSHSVIEKGQTVTLRCDPISGHDNLYWYRRVMGKEIKFLLHFVKESKQDESGMPNNRFLAERTGGTYSTLKVQPAELEDSGVYFCASSQAGAGTDTQYFGPGTRLTVL.

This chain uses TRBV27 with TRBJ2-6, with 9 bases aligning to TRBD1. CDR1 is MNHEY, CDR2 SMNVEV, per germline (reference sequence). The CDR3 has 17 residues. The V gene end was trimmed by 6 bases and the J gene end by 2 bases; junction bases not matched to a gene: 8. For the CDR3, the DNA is TGTGCCAGCAGACCGGGACAGGGATCCCCTGGGGCCAACGTCCTGACTTTC. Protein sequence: CASRPGQGSPGANVLTF.

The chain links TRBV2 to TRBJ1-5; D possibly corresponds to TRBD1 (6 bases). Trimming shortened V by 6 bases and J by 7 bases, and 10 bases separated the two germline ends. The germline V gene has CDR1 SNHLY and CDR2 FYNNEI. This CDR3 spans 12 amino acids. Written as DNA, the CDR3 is TGTGCCAGCAGGGAGGGGGGGCAGCCCCAGCATTTT. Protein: CASREGGQPQHF.

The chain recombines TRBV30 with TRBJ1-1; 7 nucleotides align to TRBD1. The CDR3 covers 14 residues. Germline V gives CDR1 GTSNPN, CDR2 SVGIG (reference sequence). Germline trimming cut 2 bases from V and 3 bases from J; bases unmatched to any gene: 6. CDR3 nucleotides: TGTGCCTGGAGTACCCGACAGGGATACACTGAAGCTTTCTTT. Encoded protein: CAWSTRQGYTEAFF.

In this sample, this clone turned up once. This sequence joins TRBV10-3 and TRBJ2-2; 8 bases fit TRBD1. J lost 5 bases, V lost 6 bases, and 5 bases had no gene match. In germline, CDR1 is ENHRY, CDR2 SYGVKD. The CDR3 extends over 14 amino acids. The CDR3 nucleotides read TGTGCCATCAGCACAGGGGGAAAAACCGGGGAGCTGTTTTTT. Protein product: CAISTGGKTGELFF.

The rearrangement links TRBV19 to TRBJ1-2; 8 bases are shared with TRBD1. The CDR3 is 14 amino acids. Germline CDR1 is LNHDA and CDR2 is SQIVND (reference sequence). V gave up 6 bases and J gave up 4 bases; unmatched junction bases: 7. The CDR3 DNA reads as TGTGCCAGTAGACAGGGGGAATCACTCTATGGCTACACCTTC. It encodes CASRQGESLYGYTF. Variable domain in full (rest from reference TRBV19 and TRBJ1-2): DGGITQSPKYLFRKEGQNVTLSCEQNLNHDAMYWYRQDPGQGLRLIYYSQIVNDFQKGDIAEGYSVSREKKESFPLTVTSAQKNPTAFYLCASRQGESLYGYTFGSGTRLTVV.

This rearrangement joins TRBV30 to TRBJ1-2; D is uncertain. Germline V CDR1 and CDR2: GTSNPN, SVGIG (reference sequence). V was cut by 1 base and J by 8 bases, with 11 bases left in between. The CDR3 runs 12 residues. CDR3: CAWSGEKEGYTF. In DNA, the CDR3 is TGTGCCTGGAGTGGAGAAAAAGAGGGCTACACCTTC.

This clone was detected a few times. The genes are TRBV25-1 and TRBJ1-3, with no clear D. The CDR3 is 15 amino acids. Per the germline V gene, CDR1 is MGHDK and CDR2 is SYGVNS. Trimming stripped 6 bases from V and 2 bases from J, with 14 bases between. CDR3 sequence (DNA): TGTGCCAGCAGGCGAGCGGGAGACGCTGGAAACACCATATATTTT. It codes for CASRRAGDAGNTIYF. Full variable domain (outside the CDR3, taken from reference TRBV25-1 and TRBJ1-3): EADIYQTPRYLVIGTGKKITLECSQTMGHDKMYWYQQDPGMELHLIHYSYGVNSTEKGDLSSESTVSRIRTEHFPLTLESARPSHTSQYLCASRRAGDAGNTIYFGEGSWLTVV.

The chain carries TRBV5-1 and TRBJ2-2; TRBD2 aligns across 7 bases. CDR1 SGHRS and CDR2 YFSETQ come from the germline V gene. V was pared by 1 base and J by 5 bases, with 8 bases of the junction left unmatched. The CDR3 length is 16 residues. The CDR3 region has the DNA TGCGCCAGCAGCTTGAAAGCGGGGTTCGTTACCGGGGAGCTGTTTTTT. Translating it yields CASSLKAGFVTGELFF.

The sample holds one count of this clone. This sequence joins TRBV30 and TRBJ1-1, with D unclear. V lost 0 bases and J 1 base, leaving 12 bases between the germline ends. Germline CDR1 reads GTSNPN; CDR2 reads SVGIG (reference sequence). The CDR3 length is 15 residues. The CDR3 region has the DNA TGTGCCTGGAGTGTACTGGTGTCTAAGAACACTGAAGCTTTCTTT. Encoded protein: CAWSVLVSKNTEAFF.

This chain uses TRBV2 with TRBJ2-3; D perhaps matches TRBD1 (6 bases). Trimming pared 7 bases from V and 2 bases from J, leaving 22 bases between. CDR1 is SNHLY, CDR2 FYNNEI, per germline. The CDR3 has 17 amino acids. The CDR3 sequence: CASTSQGGLVLTDTQYF. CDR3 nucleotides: TGTGCCAGCACTTCGCAAGGGGGTTTAGTTCTCACAGATACGCAGTATTTT.

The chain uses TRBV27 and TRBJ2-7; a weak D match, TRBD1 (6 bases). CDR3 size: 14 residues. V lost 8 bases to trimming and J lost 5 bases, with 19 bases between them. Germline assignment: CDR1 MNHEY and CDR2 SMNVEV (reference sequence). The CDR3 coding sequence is TGTGCCAGCTATAACAGGGTCACCCCTAACGAGCAGTACTTC. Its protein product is CASYNRVTPNEQYF.

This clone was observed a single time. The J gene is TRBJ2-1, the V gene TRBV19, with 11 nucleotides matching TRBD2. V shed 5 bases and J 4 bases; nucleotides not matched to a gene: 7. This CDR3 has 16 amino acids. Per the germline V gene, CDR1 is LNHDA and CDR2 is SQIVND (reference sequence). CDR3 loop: CASSPTLAGGYNEQFF. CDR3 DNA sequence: TGTGCCAGTAGTCCCACCCTAGCGGGGGGTTACAATGAGCAGTTCTTC.

CDR3 loop: CASSLDTGGDGYTF. The CDR3 region has the DNA TGTGCCAGCAGCTTAGACACAGGGGGCGATGGCTACACCTTC. The chain joins TRBV11-3 to TRBJ1-2; 9 bases are a match to TRBD1. V lost 0 bases and J lost 6; bases outside the gene matches: 2. Germline CDR1 reads SGHNT; CDR2 reads YENEEA. CDR3 size: 14 residues.

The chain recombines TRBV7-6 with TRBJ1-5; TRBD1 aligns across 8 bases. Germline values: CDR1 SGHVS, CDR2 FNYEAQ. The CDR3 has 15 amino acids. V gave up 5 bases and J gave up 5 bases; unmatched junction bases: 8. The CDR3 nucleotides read TGTGCCAGCAGCCCTGGACAGGGACGGGATCAGCCCCAGCATTTT. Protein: CASSPGQGRDQPQHF. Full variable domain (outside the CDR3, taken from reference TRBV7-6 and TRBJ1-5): GAGVSQSPRYKVTKRGQDVALRCDPISGHVSLYWYRQALGQGPEFLTYFNYEAQQDKSGLPNDRFSAERPEGSISTLTIQRTEQRDSAMYRCASSPGQGRDQPQHFGDGTRLSIL.

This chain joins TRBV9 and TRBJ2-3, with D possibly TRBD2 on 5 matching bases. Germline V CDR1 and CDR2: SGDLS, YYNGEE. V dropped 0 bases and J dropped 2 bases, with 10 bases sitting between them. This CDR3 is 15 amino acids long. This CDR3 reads CASSVAPGFTDTQYF. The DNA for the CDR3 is TGTGCCAGCAGCGTAGCCCCGGGATTCACAGATACGCAGTATTTT.